These 3 T cell receptor beta chains were sequenced from one sample in a study of cytomegalovirus exposure and HLA in healthy donors. Data came from immunoSEQ multiplex PCR; TCRdb stores just in-frame clones and leaves some out. The sample has 68,000 or so clones; roughly 90% are singletons. Material for sequencing was PBMCs. The receptors were gathered from a woman under 30 in good health and CMV-seronegative.

The rearrangement uses TRBV7-9 and TRBJ1-5, with a tentative D call TRBD1 (5 bases). Trimming took 3 bases from V and 5 from J, leaving 11 bases between them. This CDR3 has 14 amino acids. Germline CDR1 is SEHNR and CDR2 is FQNEAQ (reference sequence). The CDR3 nucleotides read TGTGCCAGCAGCTTGGCGGGAGGGGATCAGCCCCAGCATTTT. Amino acids: CASSLAGGDQPQHF.

The chain links TRBV6-1 to TRBJ1-4; the D is unclear. Between the trimmed V and J ends, which lost 1 base and 4 bases, there was a span of 7 bases. Germline V CDR1 and CDR2: MNHNS, SASEGT. The CDR3 consists of 14 residues. CDR3: CASSEGQYNEKLFF. CDR3 in DNA: TGTGCCAGCAGTGAAGGCCAGTATAATGAAAAACTGTTTTTT.

This chain connects TRBV19 to TRBJ2-7; D might be TRBD2 (7 bases). Trimming left V 3 bases short and J 3 bases short, with 18 bases between. CDR1 is LNHDA, CDR2 SQIVND, per germline (reference sequence). This CDR3 contains 16 residues. CDR3 in DNA: TGTGCCAGTAGTATGAGGTCCAGCGGGACAAACTACGAGCAGTACTTC. Translating it yields CASSMRSSGTNYEQYF.